The 13 T cell receptor beta chains in this list originate from one sample, sequenced in a study of CD8+CD57+ T cells in acquired aplastic anemia. In patients chosen for sequencing, flow cytometry had shown CD8+CD57+ cell expansion. TCR beta VDJ and CDR3 profiling used genomic DNA as template. In TCRdb, the reads were re-called with MiXCR into one record per CDR3 protein. The profile shows about half a million distinct CDR3 sequences, less than 35% of them singletons. Sequenced: sorted CD4+, CD8+, or CD8+CD57+ T cells (not recorded which) from PBMCs. The source of these receptors is a human donor with aplastic anemia.

Details on this clonotype: Germline is not matched at one junction end, which may reflect a read error. This chain links TRBV20-1 with TRBJ1-1, with a possible D match to TRBD1 (5 bases). This CDR3 is 14 amino acids long. Germline CDR1 and CDR2: DFQATT and SNEGSKA (reference sequence). This CDR3 reads CSAGDQGGATEAFF. The CDR3 coding sequence is TGCAGTGCTGGAGATCAGGGAGGAGCCACTGAAGCTTTCTTT.

V gene TRBV6-5 combines with J gene TRBJ2-1; D possibly matches TRBD1 or TRBD2 (5 bases each). Per germline, CDR1 MNHEY and CDR2 SVGAGI. The germline V and J ends were trimmed by 6 bases and 9 bases, with 21 bases remaining between them. The CDR3 is 15 amino acids. The CDR3 bases are TGTGCCAGCAGCCACCGGGACCTACCGGCGGGTGAGCAGTTCTTC. This translates into CASSHRDLPAGEQFF.

This clonotype was found a few times. V gene TRBV30 combines with J gene TRBJ1-2, with D uncertain. This CDR3 region has 14 residues. Germline assignment: CDR1 GTSNPN and CDR2 SVGIG (reference sequence). Trimming removed 0 bases at V and 3 bases at J, with 11 bases between. The CDR3: CAWSVRRRDYGYTF. The DNA of the CDR3 is TGTGCCTGGAGTGTACGGCGGAGGGACTATGGCTACACCTTC.

As for this clonotype: Because it lacks the conserved phenylalanine or tryptophan at the end, this CDR3 is likely a read error. No DNA is shown, since the ends of the CDR3 on it are uncertain; the CDR3 is the one TCRdb lists. This sequence joins TRBV24-1 and TRBJ2-5; the D segment call TRBD2 is taken from the table without a DNA check. A total of 11 residues make up the CDR3, ends included. Germline V gene sequence: CDR1 KGHDR, CDR2 SFDVKD. The CDR3 protein is CATSDTGLAGV.

The rearrangement uses TRBV6-5 and TRBJ1-2; D gene ambiguous. Trimming left V 2 bases short and J 5 bases short, with 6 bases between. This CDR3 contains 12 residues. CDR1 is MNHEY and CDR2 is SVGAGI in the germline V gene. For the CDR3, the DNA is TGTGCCAGCAGTTACCGGACGTATGGCTACACCTTC. It translates to CASSYRTYGYTF.

In this sample, this clonotype turned up many times. J is TRBJ2-5 and V is TRBV7-2; D is ambiguous. CDR3 length: 13 residues. Trimming stripped 2 bases from V and 4 bases from J, with 8 bases between. The V gene's germline CDR1 is SGHTA and CDR2 FQGNSA. CDR3 DNA sequence: TGTGCCAGCAGCTTAATCGTCGGAGAGACCCAGTACTTC. Translating gives CASSLIVGETQYF.

This clonotype has just a few counts. V gene TRBV6-5 combines with J gene TRBJ1-2; the match to TRBD1 covers 7 bases. Germline V gives CDR1 MNHEY, CDR2 SVGAGI. The CDR3 contains 14 residues. V trimming: 2 bases; J trimming: 5 bases; junction bases outside the gene matches: 5. The CDR3 loop is CASSYGTEDYGYTF. The CDR3 DNA reads TGTGCCAGCAGTTACGGGACAGAGGATTATGGCTACACCTTC.

In this sample, this clonotype turned up many times. The chain has TRBV12-3 or TRBV12-4 and TRBJ1-2; no clear D gene. The CDR3 length is 12 residues. Trimming shortened V by 5 bases and J by 6 bases, and 10 bases separated the two germline ends. CDR3 amino acids: CASSPNSNGYTF. As DNA, the CDR3 is TGTGCCAGCAGTCCAAACAGTAATGGCTACACCTTC.

This clonotype turned up a few times. The chain recombines TRBV4-3 with TRBJ1-2; D is ambiguous. Germline V CDR1 and CDR2: LGHNA, YSLEER. With 2 bases removed from V and 8 bases from J, the gap between germline ends came to 15 bases. The CDR3 is made up of 14 amino acids. The CDR3 nucleotides read TGCGCCAGCAGCCAACCAGGTGGTACCAGCGGCTACACCTTC. This codes for CASSQPGGTSGYTF.

This sequence joins TRBV15 and TRBJ2-7; 7 bases agree with TRBD1. In germline, CDR1 is LNHNV, CDR2 YYDKDF (reference sequence). V was pared by 3 bases and J by 1 base, with 3 bases of the junction left unmatched. The CDR3 extends over 14 amino acids. The CDR3 loop reads CATSRLGQSYEQYF. The CDR3 coding sequence is TGTGCCACCAGCAGGCTGGGACAGTCCTACGAGCAGTACTTC.

This clonotype was counted a few times. V usage is TRBV6-5 and J usage is TRBJ1-2; 8 bases fit TRBD1. Germline CDR1 reads MNHEY; CDR2 reads SVGAGI. This CDR3 contains 13 residues. V was pared by 4 bases and J by 7 bases, with 5 bases of the junction left unmatched. This chain's CDR3 is CASSSQDRVGYTF. CDR3 DNA: TGTGCCAGCAGTTCCCAGGACAGGGTTGGCTACACCTTC.

This clonotype was seen only a few times. This chain links TRBV19 with TRBJ2-3; D might be TRBD2 (5 bases). Germline V gene sequence: CDR1 LNHDA, CDR2 SQIVND (reference sequence). The CDR3 contains 15 residues. With 3 bases removed from V and 0 bases from J, the gap between germline ends came to 10 bases. The CDR3 coding sequence is TGTGCCAGTAGTATGAGGGAGACTAGCACAGATACGCAGTATTTT. It is translated as CASSMRETSTDTQYF. Variable domain in full (rest from reference TRBV19 and TRBJ2-3): DGGITQSPKYLFRKEGQNVTLSCEQNLNHDAMYWYRQDPGQGLRLIYYSQIVNDFQKGDIAEGYSVSREKKESFPLTVTSAQKNPTAFYLCASSMRETSTDTQYFGPGTRLTVL.

This clonotype was observed at least ten times. The chain recombines TRBV4-1 with TRBJ1-6; no firm D call. Germline CDR1 and CDR2: MGHRA and YSYEKL. Trimming shortened V by 6 bases and J by 7 bases, and 13 bases separated the two germline ends. The CDR3 covers 14 residues. CDR3 in amino acids: CASRLDGVNSPLHF. The CDR3 DNA reads as TGCGCCAGCAGACTGGACGGTGTGAATTCACCCCTCCACTTT.